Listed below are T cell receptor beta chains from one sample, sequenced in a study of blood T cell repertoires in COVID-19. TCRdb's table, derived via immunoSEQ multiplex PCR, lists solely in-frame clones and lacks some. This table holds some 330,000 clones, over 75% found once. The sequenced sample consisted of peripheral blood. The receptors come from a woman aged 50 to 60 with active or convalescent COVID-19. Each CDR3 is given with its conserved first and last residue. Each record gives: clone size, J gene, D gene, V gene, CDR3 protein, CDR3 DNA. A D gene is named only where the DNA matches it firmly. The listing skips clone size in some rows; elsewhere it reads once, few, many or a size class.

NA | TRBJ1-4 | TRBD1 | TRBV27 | CASSLRQGFNEKLFF | TGTGCCAGCAGTCTTCGACAGGGGTTTAATGAAAAACTGTTTTTT
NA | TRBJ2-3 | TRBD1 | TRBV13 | CASSLENRQGDTQYF | TGTGCCAGCAGCCTCGAAAACCGACAGGGGGATACGCAGTATTTT
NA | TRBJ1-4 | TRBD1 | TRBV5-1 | CASSLVSGGEKLFF | TGCGCCAGCAGCTTGGTGTCAGGGGGGGAAAAACTGTTTTTT
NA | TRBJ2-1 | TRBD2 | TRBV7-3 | CASSPRLAGVREQFF | TGTGCCAGCAGCCCCCGACTAGCGGGAGTGAGGGAGCAGTTCTTC
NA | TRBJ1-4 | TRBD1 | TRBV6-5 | CASTLRGRGDEKLFF | TGTGCCAGCACTTTGAGGGGGCGCGGGGATGAAAAACTGTTTTTT
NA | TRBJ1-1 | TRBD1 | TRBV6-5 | CASSLQGPMNTEAFF | TGTGCCAGCAGTTTACAGGGGCCGATGAACACTGAAGCTTTCTTT
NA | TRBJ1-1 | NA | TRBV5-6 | CASSLFARTELNTEAFF | TGTGCCAGCAGCCTATTCGCCCGGACAGAGTTGAACACTGAAGCTTTCTTT
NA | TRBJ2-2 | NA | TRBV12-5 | CASGAGTGSGELFF | TGTGCTAGTGGTGCAGGAACAGGGTCCGGGGAGCTGTTTTTT
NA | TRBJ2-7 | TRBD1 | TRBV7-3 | CASSPGQGGGEQYF | TGTGCCAGCAGCCCAGGACAGGGGGGAGGCGAGCAGTACTTC
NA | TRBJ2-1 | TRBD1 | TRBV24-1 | CATSASPGTGVYNEQFF | TGTGCCACCAGTGCTTCCCCCGGGACAGGGGTTTACAATGAGCAGTTCTTC
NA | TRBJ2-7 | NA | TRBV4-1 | CASSQVEAGYEQYF | TGCGCCAGCAGCCAAGTTGAGGCTGGTTACGAGCAGTACTTC
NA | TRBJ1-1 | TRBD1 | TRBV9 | CASSPFRQGKTEAFF | TGTGCCAGCAGCCCCTTCCGACAGGGTAAGACTGAAGCTTTCTTT
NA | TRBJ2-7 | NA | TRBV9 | CASSVGSGVGYEQYF | TGTGCCAGCAGCGTAGGTTCCGGGGTCGGCTACGAGCAGTACTTC
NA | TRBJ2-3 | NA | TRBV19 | CATRAASTDTQYF | TGTGCCACCCGTGCGGCAAGCACAGATACGCAGTATTTT
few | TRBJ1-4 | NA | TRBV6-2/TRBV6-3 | CASSPFNEKLFF | TGTGCCAGCAGTCCCTTTAATGAAAAACTGTTTTTT
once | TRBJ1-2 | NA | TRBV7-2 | CASSSRTEVRHPPGVYTF | TGTGCCAGCAGCTCCCGGACGGAGGTCCGTCATCCACCTGGGGTTTACACCTTC
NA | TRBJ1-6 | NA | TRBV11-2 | CASSPQGGVYYNSPLHF | TGTGCCAGCAGCCCTCAAGGGGGGGTCTACTATAATTCACCCCTCCACTTT
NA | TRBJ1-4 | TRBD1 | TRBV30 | CAWNNLIGGGKLFF | TGTGCCTGGAATAACTTAATAGGGGGCGGAAAACTGTTTTTT
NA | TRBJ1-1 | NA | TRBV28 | CASSLRGIRTEAFF | TGTGCCAGCAGTCTGCGGGGGATTCGAACTGAAGCTTTCTTT
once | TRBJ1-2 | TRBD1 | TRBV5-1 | CASSKGQGRDYGYTF | TGCGCCAGCAGCAAGGGACAGGGAAGAGACTATGGCTACACCTTC
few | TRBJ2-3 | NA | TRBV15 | CATSEPGIGTDTQYF | TGTGCCACCAGTGAGCCGGGGATCGGCACAGATACGCAGTATTTT
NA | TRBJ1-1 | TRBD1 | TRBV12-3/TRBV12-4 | CASGTTGGTEAFF | TGTGCCAGTGGGACCACAGGGGGAACTGAAGCTTTCTTT
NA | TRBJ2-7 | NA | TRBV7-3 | CASSLDLRGEQYF | TGTGCCAGCAGCCTTGATCTACGGGGGGAGCAGTACTTC